Presented here are 27 T cell receptor beta chains from one specimen sequenced in a study of neurological immune-mediated disorders. TCRdb re-analysed the 5' RACE reads in MiXCR, keeping a single row per CDR3 protein. The repertoire holds fewer than 80,000 distinct CDR3 sequences, with less than 6% as singletons. The sequencing input was PBMCs. These receptors were taken from a woman aged 45-65 years with multiple sclerosis.

This clonotype was seen repeatedly, ten times or more. The V gene is TRBV20-1, the J gene TRBJ2-1; 7 bases agree with TRBD2. The CDR3 consists of 15 residues. V dropped 3 bases and J dropped 10; count of bases not matched to a gene: 15. In germline, CDR1 is DFQATT, CDR2 SNEGSKA (reference sequence). In DNA form, the CDR3 reads TGCAGTGCTAGGCCAATCGGACTAGGAACAAGCGAGCAGTTCTTC. As protein: CSARPIGLGTSEQFF.

This clonotype was counted at least ten times. The chain is built from TRBV20-1 and TRBJ2-3; 8 bases align to TRBD2. The length of the CDR3 is 14 residues. CDR1 DFQATT and CDR2 SNEGSKA come from the germline V gene (reference sequence). The junction had 7 bases not matched to a gene; V was cut back by 6 bases and J by 2 bases. CDR3 in amino acids: CSAYGGGPTDTQYF. For the CDR3, the DNA is TGCAGTGCCTACGGGGGGGGCCCCACAGATACGCAGTATTTT.

This chain connects TRBV9 to TRBJ1-1, with a tentative D call TRBD1 (6 bases). Trimming removed 0 bases at V and 1 base at J, with 7 bases between. Looked up from germline, CDR1 is SGDLS and CDR2 is YYNGEE. The CDR3 contains 14 residues. DNA of the CDR3: TGTGCCAGCAGCGTAGAGGGACAGAACACTGAAGCTTTCTTT. Residues: CASSVEGQNTEAFF.

In this sample, this clonotype turned up many times. The rearrangement links TRBV5-1 to TRBJ2-3, with a possible D match to TRBD1 (8 bases). V was clipped by 2 bases and J by 3 bases, with 13 bases between them. The germline V gene encodes CDR1 SGHRS and CDR2 YFSETQ. This CDR3 has 15 amino acids. Written as DNA, the CDR3 is TGCGCCAGCAGCTTACAGGGGGAGGGTACAGATACGCAGTATTTT. Translated: CASSLQGEGTDTQYF.

This clonotype was observed many times. This chain links TRBV4-2 with TRBJ2-3; 12 bases are shared with TRBD2. The CDR3 extends over 17 amino acids. Trimming cost V 0 bases and J 4 bases; bases outside gene matches: 5. Germline V gene sequence: CDR1 LGHNA, CDR2 YNFKEQ. The CDR3 is CASSQDGLAGISDTQYF. The CDR3 DNA is TGTGCCAGCAGCCAAGACGGACTAGCGGGGATCTCAGATACGCAGTATTTT.

This clonotype was counted many times. V is TRBV5-5 and J is TRBJ2-2; TRBD2 agrees at 8 bases. V shed 1 base, J shed 3 bases, and the junction held 5 bases outside the gene matches. The CDR3 sequence is 16 residues long. Germline loops: CDR1 SGHKS, CDR2 YYEKEE (reference sequence). The CDR3 DNA is TGTGCCAGCAGCTTGCCTGTCGGGGGGGACACCGGGGAGCTGTTTTTT. Its translation is CASSLPVGGDTGELFF.

At least ten counts were recorded for this clonotype. The gene calls are TRBV2 and TRBJ2-7; D possibly matches TRBD1 or TRBD2 (5 bases each). V lost 11 bases and J lost 3, with 14 bases in between. In germline, CDR1 is SNHLY, CDR2 FYNNEI. CDR3 length: 12 amino acids. This CDR3 is CAGLGTGYEQYV. CDR3 sequence (DNA): TGTGCCGGTCTGGGGACCGGCTACGAGCAGTACGTC.

In its sample, this clonotype was seen many times. The V call is TRBV12-3 or TRBV12-4, the J call TRBJ1-5; D remains ambiguous. V was shortened by 3 bases and J by 1 base, with 7 bases between the two germline ends. This CDR3 has 14 residues. The CDR3 sequence is CASSLAGSNQPQHF. CDR3 bases: TGTGCCAGCAGTTTGGCGGGGAGCAATCAGCCCCAGCATTTT.

The table lists this clonotype with many counts. The chain couples TRBV15 to TRBJ2-1, with TRBD2 matching over 10 bases. Trimming at V came to 1 base and at J to 6 bases, leaving 3 bases not matched to a gene. The CDR3 length is 15 residues. In germline, CDR1 is LNHNV, CDR2 YYDKDF (reference sequence). DNA for the CDR3: TGTGCCACCAGCAGAGGACTAGCGGGCGGCAATGAGCAGTTCTTC. It is translated as CATSRGLAGGNEQFF.

The sample holds many counts of this clonotype. The genes are TRBV7-3 and TRBJ1-2, with D possibly being TRBD1 (6 bases). With 5 bases removed from V and 2 bases from J, the gap between germline ends came to 9 bases. The CDR3 runs 13 residues. Germline loops: CDR1 SGHTA, CDR2 FQGTGA. The CDR3 nucleotides read TGTGCCAGCAGCCGCACAGGGAACTATGGCTACACCTTC. Its translation is CASSRTGNYGYTF.

The rearrangement links TRBV20-1 to TRBJ2-4, with D possibly TRBD2 on 5 matching bases. Trimming cost V 0 bases and J 8 bases, with 14 bases left between them. CDR1 is DFQATT, CDR2 SNEGSKA, per germline (reference sequence). The CDR3 sequence is 14 residues long. As DNA, the CDR3 is TGCAGTGCTAGAGATTATCGGGGTTTGGACATTCAGTACTTC. Its protein is CSARDYRGLDIQYF.

Only a few counts were recorded for this clonotype. This rearrangement joins TRBV28 to TRBJ1-1, with a weak D call TRBD1 (5 bases). There are 14 residues in the CDR3. V lost 2 bases to trimming and J lost 4 bases, with 11 bases between them. The V gene's germline CDR1 is MDHEN and CDR2 SYDVKM. CDR3 amino acids: CASSLGKGSTEAFF. CDR3 in DNA: TGTGCCAGCAGTTTAGGGAAGGGGAGCACTGAAGCTTTCTTT.

Concerning this clonotype itself: A much bigger clone sits one base away, suggesting this may be a read error. This chain joins TRBV4-3 and TRBJ2-5; D is unclear. The length of the CDR3 is 15 residues. From germline, CDR1 is LGHNA and CDR2 YSLEER. The CDR3 coding sequence is TGCGCCAGCAGCCAAGGGGCAGTGGGGTTGGAGACCCAGAACTTC. Protein sequence: CASSQGAVGLETQNF.

This clonotype has at least ten counts. The V gene is TRBV7-8, the J gene TRBJ2-5, with D hard to call. The CDR3 has 16 amino acids. V lost 1 base, J lost 5 bases, and 17 bases lay in between. The germline V gene has CDR1 SGHVS and CDR2 FQNEAQ. The CDR3 DNA is TGTGCCAGCAGCTTAGTAGAACATATTTTTAAGGAGACCCAGTACTTC. It encodes CASSLVEHIFKETQYF.

The chain is built from TRBV7-2 and TRBJ1-5, with a weak D call TRBD1 (5 bases). CDR3 size: 14 residues. CDR1 and CDR2 from the germline V gene are SGHTA and FQGNSA. Between the trimmed V and J ends, which lost 3 bases and 6 bases, there was a span of 12 bases. CDR3 residues: CASSFGGLGQPQHF. For the CDR3, the DNA is TGTGCCAGCAGCTTTGGGGGGTTGGGTCAGCCCCAGCATTTT.

This clonotype appeared many times. The gene calls are TRBV5-1 and TRBJ2-4, with a possible D match to TRBD1 (6 bases). V lost 4 bases and J lost 8, with 16 bases in between. CDR3 length equals 14 residues. Germline V gives CDR1 SGHRS, CDR2 YFSETQ. The CDR3 bases are TGCGCCAGCAGCCGGATAAACCAGGGGCACATTCAGTACTTC. It yields the protein CASSRINQGHIQYF.

This clonotype was detected a few times. One base away lies a much larger clone, so this may be a sequencing read error. The V call is TRBV7-6, the J call TRBJ2-3; D might be TRBD2 (5 bases). This CDR3 spans 14 amino acids. Trimming removed 5 bases from V and 6 bases from J, with 15 bases in between. Germline V gives CDR1 SGHVS, CDR2 FNYEAQ. Written as DNA, the CDR3 is TGTGCCAGCAGCACTAGAAAGGGTCCGGATACGCAGTATTTT. Translating it yields CASSTRKGPDTQYF.

This clonotype showed up many times. The chain employs TRBV7-8 and TRBJ2-2; D uncertain. The germline V and J ends were trimmed by 1 base and 1 base, with 1 base remaining between them. The germline V gene has CDR1 SGHVS and CDR2 FQNEAQ. CDR3 length: 13 amino acids. DNA for the CDR3: TGTGCCAGCAGCTTAGAGAACACCGGGGAGCTGTTTTTT. The encoded protein is CASSLENTGELFF. Variable domain in full (rest from reference TRBV7-8 and TRBJ2-2): GAGVSQSPRYKVAKRGQDVALRCDPISGHVSLFWYQQALGQGPEFLTYFQNEAQLDKSGLPSDRFFAERPEGSVSTLKIQRTQQEDSAVYLCASSLENTGELFFGEGSRLTVL.

Ten or more counts support this clonotype. The chain recombines TRBV24-1 with TRBJ2-1; tentatively, D is TRBD2 (5 bases). This CDR3 is built from 15 residues. Germline V lookup: CDR1 KGHDR, CDR2 SFDVKD. The V and J ends lost 0 bases and 5 bases respectively, with 10 bases between them. CDR3 coding DNA: TGTGCCACCAGTGATTTGCTCAACGGGGACAATGAGCAGTTCTTC. Its protein is CATSDLLNGDNEQFF.

The J gene is TRBJ2-1, the V gene TRBV9; D possibly matches TRBD1 or TRBD2 (5 bases each). There are 17 residues in the CDR3. From germline, CDR1 is SGDLS and CDR2 YYNGEE. V was shortened by 0 bases and J by 9 bases, with 22 bases between the two germline ends. CDR3 DNA: TGTGCCAGCAGCGTAGGTTCGGGGACGACTTTACAGAGTGAGCAGTTCTTC. It yields the protein CASSVGSGTTLQSEQFF.

This clonotype showed up just a few times. A clone one base away is much larger, so this may be a read error. V gene TRBV20-1 combines with J gene TRBJ2-5; D is uncertain. The CDR3 length is 12 residues. Per the germline V gene, CDR1 is DFQATT and CDR2 is SNEGSKA (reference sequence). V was trimmed by 5 bases and J by 5 bases, leaving 12 bases between them. CDR3 DNA: TGCAGTGCTTCTTTGATCCAGGAGACCCAGTACTTC. Translation: CSASLIQETQYF.

V usage is TRBV3-1 and J usage is TRBJ2-3; D is perhaps TRBD1 (5 bases). Between the trimmed V and J ends, which lost 4 bases and 2 bases, there was a span of 10 bases. Germline V gives CDR1 LGHDT, CDR2 YNNKEL (reference sequence). This CDR3 contains 14 residues. For the CDR3, the DNA is TGTGCCAGCAGCCGAGGACACCTCACAGATACGCAGTATTTT. Its protein is CASSRGHLTDTQYF.

This clonotype came up many times. The genes are TRBV7-8 and TRBJ1-5; 8 bases agree with TRBD1. Germline loops: CDR1 SGHVS, CDR2 FQNEAQ. This CDR3 region has 17 residues. V dropped 0 bases and J dropped 7; count of bases not matched to a gene: 11. The CDR3 nucleotides are TGTGCCAGCAGCTTAGCCCCGGACAGGGCGACGGGGCAGCCCCAGCATTTT. Encoded protein: CASSLAPDRATGQPQHF.

This clonotype appeared many times. The chain joins TRBV7-6 to TRBJ2-1; TRBD2 matches at 10 bases. CDR3 size: 15 residues. V lost 1 base to trimming and J lost 4 bases; unmatched junction nucleotides: 1. Germline V gene data show CDR1 as SGHVS and CDR2 as FNYEAQ. The CDR3 nucleotides are TGTGCCAGCAGCTTAGAAGCGGGGGGGTACAATGAGCAGTTCTTC. It encodes CASSLEAGGYNEQFF.

This clonotype was counted ten times or more. CDR3 sequence (DNA): TGCAGCGTTGAAGATCACCAGGGGAGAGAGACCCAGTACTTC. Its translation is CSVEDHQGRETQYF. The J gene is TRBJ2-5, the V gene TRBV29-1; D possibly corresponds to TRBD1 (6 bases). V lost 0 bases to trimming and J lost 4 bases, with 12 bases between them. In germline, CDR1 is SQVTM, CDR2 ANQGSEA. CDR3 length: 14 residues.

The table lists this clonotype with many counts. The V gene is TRBV5-1, the J gene TRBJ1-1, with a possible D match to TRBD1 (6 bases). This CDR3 is 16 amino acids long. CDR1 SGHRS and CDR2 YFSETQ come from the germline V gene. Trimming took off 1 base at V and 1 base at J, with 14 bases between the two ends. CDR3 DNA sequence: TGCGCCAGCAGCTTGCATCGGGGGGCGGGGAACACTGAAGCTTTCTTT. Residues: CASSLHRGAGNTEAFF.

This clonotype occurred many times. The chain is built from TRBV5-5 and TRBJ1-1; weak D call: TRBD1 (5 bases). CDR1 is SGHKS, CDR2 YYEKEE, per germline (reference sequence). The CDR3 has 12 residues. Trimming removed 1 base at V and 4 bases at J, with 5 bases between. The CDR3 nucleotides are TGTGCCAGCAGCTTGCAGGGCACTGAAGCTTTCTTT. Its protein product is CASSLQGTEAFF.